These 18 T cell receptor beta chains came from one sample sequenced in a study of shared clonotypes between healthy human individuals. Terminally differentiated effector memory CD45RA+ cells were excluded from the naive CD8 cells, which were CD45RO-negative and positively selected for CCR7. Only in-frame clones appear in the TCRdb table, and some are missing; sequencing was by immunoSEQ multiplex PCR. In the table there are millions of clones, approximately 94% of which are singletons. Sequencing was done on a sample of naive CD8+ T cells sorted from blood. The receptors here all came from a man aged 18 to 29 in good health.

The chain employs TRBV27 and TRBJ1-5; D is possibly TRBD1 (6 bases). This CDR3 has 14 amino acids. V was trimmed by 3 bases and J by 5 bases, leaving 11 bases between them. Germline V gene lookup returns CDR1 MNHEY and CDR2 SMNVEV (reference sequence). The DNA of the CDR3 is TGTGCCAGCAGTTTGATAGGGGGAGATCAGCCCCAGCATTTT. It specifies CASSLIGGDQPQHF.

This clone occurred once. The gene calls are TRBV10-2 and TRBJ2-7; D is possibly TRBD1 or TRBD2 (5 bases each). Germline lookup yields CDR1 WSHSY and CDR2 SAAADI. CDR3 length: 14 amino acids. V lost 4 bases, J lost 3 bases, and 13 bases lay in between. This CDR3 reads CASSGDGSFYEQYF. DNA for the CDR3: TGCGCCAGCAGTGGGGACGGGTCGTTCTACGAGCAGTACTTC.

The chain links TRBV25-1 to TRBJ2-1; a possible D gene is TRBD2 (6 bases). This CDR3 has 14 amino acids. CDR1 is MGHDK, CDR2 SYGVNS, per germline. V gave up 2 bases and J gave up 10 bases, with 15 bases separating them. CDR3 coding DNA: TGTGCCAGCAGTGAAGGGGCTAGCGAAAGGGAGCAGTTCTTC. Translation: CASSEGASEREQFF.

V and J are TRBV28 and TRBJ2-1; 10 bases match TRBD1. Germline V gene data show CDR1 as MDHEN and CDR2 as SYDVKM. V was clipped by 5 bases and J by 16 bases; unmatched bases: 5. This CDR3 comprises 11 residues. CDR3 nucleotides: TGTGCCAGCAGTCCCGGGACAGGGGAATTCTTC. Amino acid sequence: CASSPGTGEFF. The whole variable domain, filled in from reference TRBV28 and TRBJ2-1, reads DVKVTQSSRYLVKRTGEKVFLECVQDMDHENMFWYRQDPGLGLRLIYFSYDVKMKEKGDIPEGYSVSREKKERFSLILESASTNQTSMYLCASSPGTGEFFGPGTRLTVL.

This chain links TRBV15 with TRBJ2-7; TRBD2 might be the D (6 bases). Germline V gives CDR1 LNHNV, CDR2 YYDKDF (reference sequence). CDR3 length: 13 residues. Trimming removed 5 bases from V and 7 bases from J, with 15 bases in between. This CDR3 reads CATSSRVGGEQYF. CDR3 nucleotide sequence: TGTGCCACCAGCTCGCGGGTCGGAGGGGAGCAGTACTTC.

The chain is built from TRBV27 and TRBJ2-3; D remains ambiguous. The germline V and J ends were trimmed by 10 bases and 3 bases, with 8 bases remaining between them. The CDR3 runs to 11 residues. CDR1 MNHEY and CDR2 SMNVEV come from the germline V gene (reference sequence). CDR3 sequence (DNA): TGTGCCACCATGCTGACAGATACGCAGTATTTT. Residues: CATMLTDTQYF.

For this clone: Other DNA sequences of this sample code for an identical CDR3. V and J are TRBV5-6 and TRBJ2-7, with 9 bases lining up with TRBD1. V was clipped by 0 bases and J by 1 base; unmatched bases: 5. This CDR3 comprises 16 residues. CDR1 is SGHDT, CDR2 YYEEEE, per germline. The DNA of the CDR3 is TGTGCCAGCAGCTTGGCCGGGACAGGGAATTCCTACGAGCAGTACTTC. Translating gives CASSLAGTGNSYEQYF.

The chain employs TRBV9 and TRBJ2-5, with TRBD2 matching over 8 bases. The CDR3 is 14 amino acids. J gave up 3 bases and V 4 bases, and 5 bases lay outside the gene matches. Germline V gene sequence: CDR1 SGDLS, CDR2 YYNGEE. Here the CDR3 reads CASSPPTSEETQYF. The CDR3 DNA reads as TGTGCCAGCAGCCCCCCGACTAGCGAAGAGACCCAGTACTTC.

This chain connects TRBV6-1 to TRBJ2-7, with D possibly TRBD1 on 5 matching bases. The CDR3 is made up of 15 amino acids. The V and J ends lost 3 bases and 0 bases respectively, with 12 bases between them. The germline gives CDR1 MNHNS, CDR2 SASEGT. The CDR3 loop is CASSEAQDISYEQYF. CDR3 sequence (DNA): TGTGCCAGCAGTGAGGCCCAGGACATCTCCTACGAGCAGTACTTC.

The chain uses TRBV6-4 and TRBJ2-1, with 7 positions matching TRBD2. The V gene end was trimmed by 5 bases and the J gene end by 0 bases; junction bases not matched to a gene: 10. Germline V gives CDR1 MRHNA, CDR2 SNTAGT. The CDR3 extends over 17 amino acids. CDR3 nucleotides: TGTGCCAGCAGTTTTATGAACGGGGGGAGCTCCTACAATGAGCAGTTCTTC. It codes for CASSFMNGGSSYNEQFF.

The chain uses TRBV6-1 and TRBJ1-1; no reliable D call. This CDR3 region has 13 residues. Deletions cut 8 bases from V and 4 bases from J, with 14 bases between. Germline lookup yields CDR1 MNHNS and CDR2 SASEGT. The CDR3 sequence: CASREMVGTEAFF. CDR3 in DNA: TGTGCCAGCCGAGAGATGGTGGGCACTGAAGCTTTCTTT.

The rearrangement links TRBV6-5 to TRBJ1-1; 7 bases agree with TRBD1. With 0 bases clipped from V and 4 bases from J, the junction kept 5 bases outside the gene matches. CDR3 length: 15 residues. Looked up from germline, CDR1 is MNHEY and CDR2 is SVGAGI. The CDR3 is CASSYSTSGGTEAFF. CDR3 sequence (DNA): TGTGCCAGCAGTTACTCGACGTCAGGGGGCACTGAAGCTTTCTTT.

A single count supports this clone. This rearrangement joins TRBV2 to TRBJ2-5, with D possibly being TRBD1 (6 bases). V lost 5 bases and J 5 bases, leaving 27 bases between the germline ends. The CDR3 contains 18 residues. The germline CDR1 and CDR2 sequences are SNHLY and FYNNEI. This CDR3 reads CASSPRPYRTASGETQYF. In DNA, the CDR3 is TGTGCCAGCAGTCCTCGACCTTATCGGACAGCTTCGGGGGAGACCCAGTACTTC.

This sequence joins TRBV5-1 and TRBJ2-1; 14 bases map to TRBD2. This CDR3 comprises 17 residues. J gave up 6 bases and V 4 bases, and 9 bases lay outside the gene matches. From germline, CDR1 is SGHRS and CDR2 YFSETQ. The DNA for the CDR3 is TGCGCCAGCAGCACCGGACTAGCGGGGGGTTATCGCAATGAGCAGTTCTTC. Residues: CASSTGLAGGYRNEQFF.

V and J are TRBV10-3 and TRBJ1-1, with 10 bases that match TRBD1. CDR3 length equals 14 residues. Germline V lookup: CDR1 ENHRY, CDR2 SYGVKD. The V and J ends lost 8 bases and 6 bases, in that order; junction bases with no gene match: 9. In DNA, the CDR3 is TGTGCCATCGCTCCGGGACAGGGGTCCCCTGAAGCTTTCTTT. This translates into CAIAPGQGSPEAFF.

The chain links TRBV21-1 to TRBJ2-7; the table names TRBD2, a call not compared with the DNA. TRBV21-1 constitutes a pseudogene. There are 17 residues in the CDR3. The CDR3 sequence: CASTITSSGGLTYEQYF. The CDR3 DNA is TGTGCCAGCACCATAACGTCATCGGGGGGCCTTACCTACGAGCAGTACTTC.

The rearrangement uses TRBV19 and TRBJ1-5; possible D gene TRBD1, 6 bases. This CDR3 has 17 residues. Trimming shortened V by 5 bases and J by 11 bases, and 28 bases separated the two germline ends. The germline V gene encodes CDR1 LNHDA and CDR2 SQIVND (reference sequence). The CDR3 spells CASSHKGQGLRDLTQHF. CDR3 bases: TGTGCCAGTAGTCACAAGGGGCAGGGGCTAAGGGATTTGACCCAGCATTTT.

V usage is TRBV11-2 and J usage is TRBJ1-2; D might be TRBD1 (5 bases). CDR3 size: 14 residues. The germline V and J ends were trimmed by 5 bases and 7 bases, with 17 bases remaining between them. The germline gives CDR1 SGHAT, CDR2 FQNNGV. The DNA of the CDR3 is TGTGCCAGCAGCCTCACAGGCAAGTCGGTTGGCTACACCTTC. The encoded protein is CASSLTGKSVGYTF. The whole variable domain, filled in from reference TRBV11-2 and TRBJ1-2, reads EAGVAQSPRYKIIEKRQSVAFWCNPISGHATLYWYQQILGQGPKLLIQFQNNGVVDDSQLPKDRFSAERLKGVDSTLKIQPAKLEDSAVYLCASSLTGKSVGYTFGSGTRLTVV.